The rows below give T cell receptor beta chains drawn from one sample of a study of T cell responses to AZD1222 COVID-19 vaccine. Clones were read by immunoSEQ multiplex PCR, and TCRdb kept only the in-frame ones, dropping some. The sample shows about 100,000 clones, just under 90% of them seen only once. The source was peripheral blood, collected on day 0 of AZD1222 vaccination. The receptors were sampled from an adult in good health. Both conserved end residues are part of each CDR3. The order of the fields is clone size, V gene, D gene, J gene, CDR3 DNA, CDR3 protein. A D gene is named only where the DNA matches it firmly. Expanded clones are given a class, and other clones once, few, many or no size at all.

clone size: .; V gene: TRBV7-8; D gene: .; J gene: TRBJ1-3; CDR3 DNA: TGTGCCAGCAGCCCATACCCCCGGGGGACGGGAGGAAACACCATATATTTT; CDR3 protein: CASSPYPRGTGGNTIYF
clone size: .; V gene: TRBV28; D gene: .; J gene: TRBJ1-3; CDR3 DNA: TGTGCCAGCAGTTTCTCGGGGGCCATCTCTGGAAACACCATATATTTT; CDR3 protein: CASSFSGAISGNTIYF
clone size: once; V gene: TRBV11-3; D gene: .; J gene: TRBJ2-2; CDR3 DNA: TGTGCCAGCAGCTTATCGATGAACACCGGGGAGCTGTTTTTT; CDR3 protein: CASSLSMNTGELFF
clone size: .; V gene: TRBV29-1; D gene: .; J gene: TRBJ1-1; CDR3 DNA: TGCAGCGTTGCCGGGCCGCGGACTGAAGCTTTCTTT; CDR3 protein: CSVAGPRTEAFF
clone size: .; V gene: TRBV30; D gene: TRBD1; J gene: TRBJ1-6; CDR3 DNA: TGTGCCTGTTGTAAACAGGGGGAAGACGGTTCCTATAATTCACCCCTCCACTTT; CDR3 protein: CACCKQGEDGSYNSPLHF
clone size: .; V gene: TRBV7-8; D gene: TRBD1; J gene: TRBJ1-2; CDR3 DNA: TGTGCCAGCAGCTTAGCGCCGAGACAGGGAATCTCTGGCTACACCTTC; CDR3 protein: CASSLAPRQGISGYTF
clone size: .; V gene: TRBV7-9; D gene: .; J gene: TRBJ1-4; CDR3 DNA: TGTGCCAGCAGCTTAGGGGCGGGCAATGAAAAACTGTTTTTT; CDR3 protein: CASSLGAGNEKLFF
clone size: .; V gene: TRBV5-6; D gene: TRBD1; J gene: TRBJ1-2; CDR3 DNA: TGTGCCAGCAGCTTGGCGCCACAGGGGGACTATGGCTACACCTTC; CDR3 protein: CASSLAPQGDYGYTF
clone size: .; V gene: TRBV7-2; D gene: .; J gene: TRBJ1-3; CDR3 DNA: TGTGCCAGCAGCTTAGCTTTTGGGGAGGGAAACACCATATATTTT; CDR3 protein: CASSLAFGEGNTIYF
clone size: .; V gene: TRBV29-1; D gene: .; J gene: TRBJ1-2; CDR3 DNA: TGCAGCGTTGGGACTGTGAACTATGGCTACACCTTC; CDR3 protein: CSVGTVNYGYTF